The sequence of this TCR beta chain was determined in a study of CD8 T cells in ankylosing spondylitis. Study conclusions and caveats: The clones that were linked to disease were reported to be significantly enriched in matched synovial fluid samples from ankylosing spondylitis patients. Several highly homologous variants formed a TCR beta motif that appeared characteristic of ankylosing spondylitis blood.

Concerning this clonotype itself: Its antigen is not known.

With 4 bases removed from V and 0 bases from J, the gap between germline ends came to 8 bases. This CDR3 has 15 amino acids. Per germline, CDR1 SGHKS and CDR2 YYEKEE (reference sequence). Quantitative 5'-RACE with molecular barcodes generated TCR beta libraries. MiXCR was run by TCRdb on the 5' RACE reads, yielding one entry per CDR3 protein. The sample holds about 540,000 distinct CDR3 sequences, approximately 11% seen once. The sequenced material came from blood, either unsorted or a sorted T cell fraction (not recorded which). The chain employs TRBV5-5 and TRBJ2-6; no clear D gene. The origin of this receptor is a male donor with ankylosing spondylitis. The CDR3 is CASSPWGSGANVLTF. In DNA, the CDR3 is TGTGCCAGCAGCCCTTGGGGCTCTGGGGCCAACGTCCTGACTTTC. The complete variable domain, with remaining parts taken from reference TRBV5-5 and TRBJ2-6, reads DAGVTQSPTHLIKTRGQQVTLRCSPISGHKSVSWYQQVLGQGPQFIFQYYEKEERGRGNFPDRFSARQFPNYSSELNVNALLLGDSALYLCASSPWGSGANVLTFGAGSRLTVL.